Shown below are 21 T cell receptor beta chains from a single sample sequenced in a study of T cells in narcolepsy. Profiling relied on immunoSEQ multiplex PCR, and the TCRdb table lists in-frame clones only, not all of them. The data contain over 25,000 clones, about 90% of them singletons. Sample: CD45RA- memory CD4+ T cells from PBMCs. The receptors here all came from a human donor with narcolepsy.

The gene calls are TRBV7-2 and TRBJ2-1; the D is unclear. Germline V gives CDR1 SGHTA, CDR2 FQGNSA. The CDR3 extends over 16 amino acids. V lost 5 bases and J lost 0, with 14 bases in between. CDR3 sequence (DNA): TGTGCCAGCAGCCCGGGTCCAGGTAGCTCCTACAATGAGCAGTTCTTC. As protein: CASSPGPGSSYNEQFF. The entire variable domain, with the rest obtained from reference TRBV7-2 and TRBJ2-1, is as follows: GAGVSQSPSNKVTEKGKDVELRCDPISGHTALYWYRQSLGQGLEFLIYFQGNSAPDKSGLPSDRFSAERTGGSVSTLTIQRTQQEDSAVYLCASSPGPGSSYNEQFFGPGTRLTVL.

This chain links TRBV7-9 with TRBJ2-7, with TRBD1 identical over 10 bases. The trim removed 5 bases at V and 6 bases at J, leaving 1 base unmatched. CDR3 size: 12 residues. Germline loops: CDR1 SEHNR, CDR2 FQNEAQ (reference sequence). CDR3 nucleotide sequence: TGTGCCAGCAGCGGGACAGGGGCCGAGCAGTACTTC. Its translation is CASSGTGAEQYF.

V and J are TRBV7-2 and TRBJ2-4; D gene unclear. V gave up 4 bases and J gave up 8 bases, with 12 bases separating them. CDR1 is SGHTA, CDR2 FQGNSA, per germline. The CDR3 loop spans 13 amino acids. CDR3 sequence reads: CASSSLLRDIQYF. The CDR3 nucleotides read TGTGCCAGCAGCTCCCTCCTTCGGGACATTCAGTACTTC.

The V call is TRBV11-2, the J call TRBJ2-7; 16 bases agree with TRBD2. The CDR3 has 18 residues. Per the germline V gene, CDR1 is SGHAT and CDR2 is FQNNGV. V lost 4 bases, J lost 2 bases, and 8 bases stayed unmatched. CDR3 sequence (DNA): TGTGCCAGCAGCTCGGGACTAGCGGGAGGGCTGGGAACCTACGAGCAGTACTTC. Amino acids: CASSSGLAGGLGTYEQYF.

In its sample, this clone was seen once. The V call is TRBV30, the J call TRBJ2-5, with TRBD2 identical over 8 bases. CDR3 length equals 13 residues. Germline CDR1 and CDR2: GTSNPN and SVGIG (reference sequence). J lost 5 bases, V lost 5 bases, and 7 bases had no gene match. This chain's CDR3 is CAWGKGLAETQYF. The CDR3 DNA reads as TGTGCCTGGGGGAAAGGACTAGCCGAGACCCAGTACTTC. The whole variable domain, filled in from reference TRBV30 and TRBJ2-5, reads SQTIHQWPATLVQPVGSPLSLECTVEGTSNPNLYWYRQAAGRGLQLLFYSVGIGQISSEVPQNLSASRPQDRQFILSSKKLLLSDSGFYLCAWGKGLAETQYFGPGTRLLVL.

This rearrangement joins TRBV5-1 to TRBJ2-5; D uncertain. The CDR3 runs to 14 residues. Germline V gene sequence: CDR1 SGHRS, CDR2 YFSETQ. Trimming stripped 5 bases from V and 2 bases from J, with 13 bases between. The CDR3 region has the DNA TGCGCCAGCAGAGGCACAGTAAGTCAAGAGACCCAGTACTTC. Its translation: CASRGTVSQETQYF.

V usage is TRBV4-3 and J usage is TRBJ1-2, with 8 bases fitting TRBD1. This CDR3 has 16 residues. CDR1 and CDR2 from the germline V gene are LGHNA and YSLEER. J gave up 0 bases and V 3 bases, and 6 bases lay outside the gene matches. CDR3 sequence: CASSHLQTGANYGYTF. The CDR3, as DNA: TGCGCCAGCAGCCATCTTCAGACAGGGGCTAACTATGGCTACACCTTC.

The rearrangement links TRBV28 to TRBJ1-6, with 7 bases fitting TRBD1. Trimming cost V 7 bases and J 8 bases; bases outside gene matches: 17. CDR3 size: 17 residues. Germline values: CDR1 MDHEN, CDR2 SYDVKM. The CDR3 sequence is CASTPTGRYLGDSPLHF. The CDR3 region has the DNA TGTGCCAGCACTCCGACAGGGCGCTACCTAGGGGATTCACCCCTCCACTTT.

V gene TRBV6-1 combines with J gene TRBJ1-5; TRBD1 is a possible D gene (5 bases). The germline V and J ends were trimmed by 7 bases and 5 bases, with 15 bases remaining between them. In germline, CDR1 is MNHNS, CDR2 SASEGT. The CDR3 has 14 amino acids. The CDR3 coding sequence is TGTGCCAGCAATCCCCGCGGGGGGGATCAGCCCCAGCATTTT. It translates to CASNPRGGDQPQHF.

This chain links TRBV9 with TRBJ2-2; a weak D match, TRBD2 (5 bases). The CDR3 extends over 13 amino acids. Germline CDR1 reads SGDLS; CDR2 reads YYNGEE. V gave up 10 bases and J gave up 0 bases, with 10 bases separating them. CDR3 sequence: CASTTPNTGELFF. CDR3 in DNA: TGTGCCTCGACTACCCCGAACACCGGGGAGCTGTTTTTT.

The V call is TRBV4-2, the J call TRBJ2-7; D assignment may be TRBD1 or TRBD2 (5 bases each). Germline-derived CDR1 and CDR2 are LGHNA and YNFKEQ. The CDR3 is made up of 14 amino acids. The germline V and J ends were trimmed by 1 base and 5 bases, with 12 bases remaining between them. This chain's CDR3 is CASSQAAGTNEQYF. In nucleotides, the CDR3 is TGTGCCAGCAGCCAAGCCGCAGGGACCAACGAGCAGTACTTC.

J is TRBJ2-4 and V is TRBV5-1, with D maybe TRBD2 (5 bases). Trimming cost V 4 bases and J 0 bases, with 11 bases left between them. The CDR3 totals 15 residues. From germline, CDR1 is SGHRS and CDR2 YFSETQ. The CDR3 spells CASSGNAGAKNIQYF. The DNA of the CDR3 is TGCGCCAGCAGCGGAAATGCGGGAGCCAAAAACATTCAGTACTTC.

J is TRBJ1-2 and V is TRBV6-6; TRBD1 is a possible D gene (5 bases). V was shortened by 4 bases and J by 1 base, with 7 bases between the two germline ends. Looked up from germline, CDR1 is MNHNY and CDR2 is SVGAGI (reference sequence). The CDR3 runs 13 residues. As DNA, the CDR3 is TGTGCCAGCAGTTCCGACAGTAACTATGGCTACACCTTC. It codes for CASSSDSNYGYTF.

V and J are TRBV5-1 and TRBJ1-1; a possible D gene is TRBD1 (6 bases). The germline CDR1 and CDR2 sequences are SGHRS and YFSETQ. The CDR3 is 13 residues long. Trimming left V 5 bases short and J 2 bases short, with 10 bases between. Written as DNA, the CDR3 is TGCGCCAGCAGGTTACAGGGTAACACTGAAGCTTTCTTT. Protein product: CASRLQGNTEAFF.

The J gene is TRBJ2-6, the V gene TRBV4-1; a weak D match, TRBD1 (6 bases). V lost 4 bases and J lost 3, with 10 bases in between. CDR1 and CDR2 from the germline V gene are MGHRA and YSYEKL. The CDR3 is 15 residues long. DNA of the CDR3: TGCGCCAGCAGCCCCCCAGGGGATGGGGCCAACGTCCTGACTTTC. The encoded protein is CASSPPGDGANVLTF.

The J gene is TRBJ1-1, the V gene TRBV5-1; D uncertain. Per germline, CDR1 SGHRS and CDR2 YFSETQ. V was shortened by 0 bases and J by 1 base, with 7 bases between the two germline ends. This CDR3 is built from 14 residues. The CDR3 nucleotides are TGCGCCAGCAGCTTGGGCAACACGAACACTGAAGCTTTCTTT. Encoded protein: CASSLGNTNTEAFF.

This chain joins TRBV6-1 and TRBJ2-1; 11 nucleotides agree with TRBD1. Germline loops: CDR1 MNHNS, CDR2 SASEGT. This CDR3 comprises 16 residues. After removal of 1 base from V and 6 bases from J, the junction contained 5 bases not matched to a gene. The CDR3 DNA follows: TGTGCCAGCAGTGAAGTGCCCGGGACAGGGGGCAATGAGCAGTTCTTC. It specifies CASSEVPGTGGNEQFF.

The rearrangement joins TRBV2 to TRBJ2-2; D is possibly TRBD2 (6 bases). The CDR3 is 15 residues long. CDR1 SNHLY and CDR2 FYNNEI come from the germline V gene. The V end was cut by 6 bases, the J end by 1 base, with 12 bases between. The CDR3 sequence is CASSVADLNTGELFF. The DNA for the CDR3 is TGTGCCAGCAGCGTAGCGGACCTGAACACCGGGGAGCTGTTTTTT.

The V and J genes are TRBV7-8 and TRBJ2-1; 8 bases align to TRBD1. The CDR3 runs 16 residues. V lost 3 bases to trimming and J lost 4 bases; unmatched junction nucleotides: 8. Per germline, CDR1 SGHVS and CDR2 FQNEAQ. The CDR3: CASSFLTGGGYNEQFF. CDR3 nucleotide sequence: TGTGCCAGCAGCTTCCTAACAGGGGGTGGGTACAATGAGCAGTTCTTC.

The chain has TRBV28 and TRBJ2-7; unclear D gene. The CDR3 length is 12 residues. Between the trimmed V and J ends, which lost 5 bases and 2 bases, there was a span of 7 bases. The germline gives CDR1 MDHEN, CDR2 SYDVKM. CDR3 in amino acids: CASSVTTYEQYF. The CDR3 DNA reads TGTGCCAGCAGTGTGACAACCTACGAGCAGTACTTC.

The chain uses TRBV5-6 and TRBJ1-3; a possible D gene is TRBD1 (6 bases). With 8 bases removed from V and 2 bases from J, the gap between germline ends came to 17 bases. This CDR3 is built from 15 residues. Looked up from germline, CDR1 is SGHDT and CDR2 is YYEEEE. The CDR3 region is CASYRAHIAGNTIYF. The CDR3 coding sequence is TGTGCCAGTTACAGGGCTCATATTGCTGGAAACACCATATATTTT.